The present T cell receptor beta chain was sequenced within a study of tumor-infiltrating lymphocytes in localized non-small cell lung cancer. Study in general: Several tumor histologies, both smoking statuses, and some post-neoadjuvant chemotherapy samples were included. Study-level points and caveats: Different pieces of the same tissue were used for each assay. No T-cell fraction difference was seen between IM1 and IM2 tumors. Tumors had more T cell infiltration than uninvolved lung, per TCRbeta sequencing and CD3 counts.

CDR3 length: 18 residues. With V trimmed by 1 base and J by 3 bases, 14 bases remained unmatched. Germline-derived CDR1 and CDR2 are LNHDA and SQIVND (reference sequence). Regarding this clone: The antigen is not known.

Libraries were prepared by immunoSEQ multiplex PCR; TCRdb keeps only in-frame clonotypes and omits some of them. The sample has 7,300 or so clones, approximately 67% seen once. Sequenced material: uninvolved lung tissue not adjacent to the tumor. This receptor was identified in a human donor with non-small cell lung cancer. The chain couples TRBV19 to TRBJ1-1; 7 nucleotides match TRBD1. The CDR3 protein is CASSIGPPGGTVDTEAFF. CDR3 sequence (DNA): TGTGCCAGTAGTATAGGCCCTCCGGGTGGGACAGTAGACACTGAAGCTTTCTTT.